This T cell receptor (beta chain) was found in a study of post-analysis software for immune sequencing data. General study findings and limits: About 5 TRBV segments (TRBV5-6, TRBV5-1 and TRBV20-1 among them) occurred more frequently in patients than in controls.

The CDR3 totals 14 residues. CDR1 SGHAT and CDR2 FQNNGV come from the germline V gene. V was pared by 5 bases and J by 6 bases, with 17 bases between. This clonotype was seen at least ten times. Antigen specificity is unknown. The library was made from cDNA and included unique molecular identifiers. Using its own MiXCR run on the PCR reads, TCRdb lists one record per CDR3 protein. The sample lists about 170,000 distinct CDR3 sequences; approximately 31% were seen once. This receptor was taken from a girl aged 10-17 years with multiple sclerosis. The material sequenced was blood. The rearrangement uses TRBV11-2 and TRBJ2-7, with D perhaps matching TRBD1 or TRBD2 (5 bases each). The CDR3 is CASSPLEGWFEQYF. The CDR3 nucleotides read TGTGCCAGCAGCCCTCTTGAGGGGTGGTTCGAGCAGTACTTC.